What follows are 13 T cell receptor beta chains derived from one specimen sequenced in a study of CD8 T cells in ankylosing spondylitis. One entry per CDR3 protein, called by TCRdb with MiXCR from the 5' RACE reads. The table lists approximately 440,000 distinct CDR3 sequences, roughly 18% of them singletons. Findings and caveats of the study: A TCR beta motif of fewer than 10 highly homologous variants seemed to mark ankylosing spondylitis blood.

These receptors' targets are unknown. Material for sequencing was blood, either unsorted or a sorted T cell fraction (not recorded which). Every receptor here comes from a male donor with ankylosing spondylitis.

CDR3 sequence reads: CASSRFEGVHEQYF. CDR3 coding DNA: TGTGCCAGCAGCCGATTTGAGGGGGTCCACGAGCAGTACTTC. The V gene is TRBV4-2, the J gene TRBJ2-7; a weak D match, TRBD1 (6 bases). The V and J ends lost 4 bases and 5 bases respectively, with 15 bases between them. The germline V gene encodes CDR1 LGHNA and CDR2 YNFKEQ. The CDR3 is made up of 14 amino acids.

The chain recombines TRBV5-1 with TRBJ2-7; a weak D match, TRBD2 (6 bases). This CDR3 spans 13 amino acids. The V gene lost 4 bases and the J gene lost 2 bases, with 10 bases spanning the gap. Looked up from germline, CDR1 is SGHRS and CDR2 is YFSETQ. CDR3 residues: CASSRAGTYEQYF. CDR3 DNA: TGCGCCAGCAGCCGCGCGGGGACCTACGAGCAGTACTTC.

The chain carries TRBV10-3 and TRBJ2-7; 9 nucleotides align to TRBD1. This CDR3 comprises 16 residues. With 3 bases clipped from V and 2 bases from J, the junction kept 8 bases outside the gene matches. Per the germline V gene, CDR1 is ENHRY and CDR2 is SYGVKD. CDR3 sequence reads: CAISDPGQGSTYEQYF. CDR3 DNA: TGTGCCATCAGTGACCCAGGACAGGGGAGTACCTACGAGCAGTACTTC.

This clonotype came up a few times. The junction differs from germline at one of its ends, possibly a read error. This rearrangement joins TRBV20-1 to TRBJ1-2; D might be TRBD1 (5 bases). From germline, CDR1 is DFQATT and CDR2 SNEGSKA (reference sequence). There are 13 residues in the CDR3. CDR3 in DNA: TGCAGTGCCAGAGGGGAGGACCTCTATGGCTACACCTTC. This translates into CSARGEDLYGYTF.

This clonotype occurred a few times. The chain combines TRBV6-2 or TRBV6-3 with TRBJ2-1; 9 positions agree with TRBD2. CDR1 is MNHEY, CDR2 SVGEGT, per germline. The CDR3 contains 18 residues. The ends lost 0 bases at V and 4 bases at J; junction bases unmatched: 10. The DNA of the CDR3 is TGTGCCAGCAGTTACTCGGGGGGGCCGACTAGCGGTTACAATGAGCAGTTCTTC. This sequence encodes CASSYSGGPTSGYNEQFF.

This clonotype occurred a few times. The chain combines TRBV12-3 or TRBV12-4 with TRBJ2-4; possibly TRBD1 for D (7 bases). V lost 7 bases and J 6 bases, leaving 19 bases between the germline ends. CDR3 length: 15 residues. The CDR3 DNA follows: TGTGCCAGCACCCTGGGGGGCGGGACAGCAAACATTCAGTACTTC. Its protein is CASTLGGGTANIQYF.

The count of this clonotype is one. The chain recombines TRBV19 with TRBJ2-2, with a weak D call TRBD2 (5 bases). The CDR3 is 15 amino acids. CDR1 LNHDA and CDR2 SQIVND come from the germline V gene (reference sequence). V gave up 6 bases and J gave up 4 bases, with 15 bases separating them. The CDR3 DNA is TGTGCCAGTAGCCCCAGGTGGGAGCCCACCGGGGAGCTGTTTTTT. Translation gives CASSPRWEPTGELFF.

CDR3 in DNA: TGTGCCAGCAGCTCGAAGGGGCAGGCTGGAAACACCATATATTTT. It specifies CASSSKGQAGNTIYF. The chain uses TRBV11-2 and TRBJ1-3; D possibly corresponds to TRBD1 (5 bases). Germline CDR1 SGHAT, CDR2 FQNNGV. This CDR3 region has 15 residues. V was pared by 4 bases and J by 2 bases, with 12 bases between.

CDR3 sequence reads: CASSFGGLAGDTQYF. As DNA, the CDR3 is TGTGCCAGCAGTTTTGGCGGACTAGCGGGGGATACGCAGTATTTT. This rearrangement joins TRBV12-3 or TRBV12-4 to TRBJ2-3, with TRBD2 identical over 12 bases. V lost 3 bases, J lost 6 bases, and 4 bases stayed unmatched. The CDR3 runs 15 residues.

V usage is TRBV5-4 and J usage is TRBJ2-5; the match to TRBD2 covers 11 bases. The CDR3 runs 16 residues. V shed 4 bases and J 5 bases; nucleotides not matched to a gene: 10. Per the germline V gene, CDR1 is SGHNT and CDR2 is YYREEE (reference sequence). The CDR3 nucleotides read TGTGCCAGCAGCCCCGGGGGACTAGCGGATCCTGAGACCCAGTACTTC. This gives the protein CASSPGGLADPETQYF.

This clonotype was seen a handful of times. The gene calls are TRBV20-1 and TRBJ1-6; 8 bases align to TRBD1. The CDR3 has 15 residues. The germline CDR1 and CDR2 sequences are DFQATT and SNEGSKA (reference sequence). V shed 0 bases, J shed 8 bases, and the junction held 6 bases outside the gene matches. CDR3 in amino acids: CSARDPMTGDSPLHF. In nucleotides, the CDR3 is TGCAGTGCTAGAGATCCGATGACAGGGGATTCACCCCTCCACTTT.

The sample holds many counts of this clonotype. The rearrangement links TRBV12-3 or TRBV12-4 to TRBJ1-5, with D perhaps matching TRBD1 (5 bases). This CDR3 comprises 15 residues. Trimming shortened V by 6 bases and J by 6 bases, and 18 bases separated the two germline ends. This CDR3 reads CASSRTGGGSQPQHF. DNA of the CDR3: TGTGCCAGCAGCCGAACCGGGGGGGGGAGTCAGCCCCAGCATTTT.

This clonotype turned up a few times. The chain is built from TRBV28 and TRBJ2-7; TRBD1 matches 10 bases. CDR3 length: 14 residues. Germline V CDR1 and CDR2: MDHEN, SYDVKM. Germline trimming cut 5 bases from V and 6 bases from J; bases unmatched to any gene: 7. CDR3 sequence reads: CASSRGDRGREQYF. Written as DNA, the CDR3 is TGTGCCAGCAGTCGGGGGGACAGGGGACGCGAGCAGTACTTC. Full variable domain (rest looked up from reference TRBV28 and TRBJ2-7): DVKVTQSSRYLVKRTGEKVFLECVQDMDHENMFWYRQDPGLGLRLIYFSYDVKMKEKGDIPEGYSVSREKKERFSLILESASTNQTSMYLCASSRGDRGREQYFGPGTRLTVT.